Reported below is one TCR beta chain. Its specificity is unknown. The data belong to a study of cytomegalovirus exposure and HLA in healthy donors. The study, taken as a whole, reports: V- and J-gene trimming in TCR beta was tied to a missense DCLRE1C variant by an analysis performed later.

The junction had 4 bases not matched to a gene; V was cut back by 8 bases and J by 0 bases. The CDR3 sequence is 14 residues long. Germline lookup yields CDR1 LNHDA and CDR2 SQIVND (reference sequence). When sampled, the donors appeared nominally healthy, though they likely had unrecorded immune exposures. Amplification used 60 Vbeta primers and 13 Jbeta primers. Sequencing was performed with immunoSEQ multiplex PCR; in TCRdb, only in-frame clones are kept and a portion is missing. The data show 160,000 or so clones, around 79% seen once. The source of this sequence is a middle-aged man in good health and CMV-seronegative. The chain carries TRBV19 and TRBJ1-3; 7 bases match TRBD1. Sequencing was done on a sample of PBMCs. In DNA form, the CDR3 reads TGTGCCAGTTCGACAGGGCGCTCTGGAAACACCATATATTTT. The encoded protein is CASSTGRSGNTIYF. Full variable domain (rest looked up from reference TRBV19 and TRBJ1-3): DGGITQSPKYLFRKEGQNVTLSCEQNLNHDAMYWYRQDPGQGLRLIYYSQIVNDFQKGDIAEGYSVSREKKESFPLTVTSAQKNPTAFYLCASSTGRSGNTIYFGEGSWLTVV.